This TCR beta chain was sequenced for a study of blood T cell repertoires in COVID-19. About the study: PBMCs, B-cell-depleted T cells, or T cells were the source of the cDNA or gDNA that made up the material.

This clone was detected a few times. Original processing methods: For nucleated cells, counts were estimated from reference gene primer amplification. Method: immunoSEQ multiplex PCR; TCRdb's copy keeps in-frame clones and lacks some. That table supplies the V and J calls and clone size; D and trimming were determined from the DNA. This sample has fewer than 350,000 clones, with about 83% found just once. Trimming left V 11 bases short and J 4 bases short, with 14 bases between. This CDR3 spans 13 amino acids. Germline CDR1 MNHEY, CDR2 SMNVEV (reference sequence). The V and J genes are TRBV27 and TRBJ2-2; maybe TRBD2 (6 bases). Sequences were obtained from PBMCs or T cells enriched from blood (not recorded which). This TCR came from a middle-aged woman who had recovered from COVID-19. This CDR3 is CACGGSGTGELFF. The CDR3 bases are TGTGCCTGCGGAGGTAGCGGCACCGGGGAGCTGTTTTTT.